The sequence of this T cell receptor beta chain was determined in a study of blood T cell repertoires in COVID-19. This clone was observed once. TCRdb's table, derived via immunoSEQ multiplex PCR, lists solely in-frame clones and lacks some. Here the sample spans 200,000 to 250,000 clones, around 80% being singletons. The germline gives CDR1 MNHNY, CDR2 SVGAGI (reference sequence). This CDR3 contains 14 residues. The V end lost 11 bases, the J end lost 0 bases, and 13 bases lay between the germline ends. J is TRBJ2-2 and V is TRBV6-6; no clear D. This receptor was identified in a woman in her 70s with acute or convalescent COVID-19. The sample was peripheral blood. The CDR3 DNA is TGTGCCGCGAGAAACCAAGCGAACACCGGGGAGCTGTTTTTT. It yields the protein CAARNQANTGELFF.